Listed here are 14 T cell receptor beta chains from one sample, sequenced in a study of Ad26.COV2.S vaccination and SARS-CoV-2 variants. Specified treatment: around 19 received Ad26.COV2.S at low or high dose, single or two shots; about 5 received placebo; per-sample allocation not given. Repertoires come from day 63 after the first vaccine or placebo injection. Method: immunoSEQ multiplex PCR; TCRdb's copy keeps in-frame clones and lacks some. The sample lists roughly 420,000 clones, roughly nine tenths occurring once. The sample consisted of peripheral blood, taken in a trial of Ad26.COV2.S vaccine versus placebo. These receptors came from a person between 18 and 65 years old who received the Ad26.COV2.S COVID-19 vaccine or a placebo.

The DNA of the CDR3 is TGTGCCAGCAGCTTGGACGCCGCCTCCTACGAGCAGTACTTC. This translates into CASSLDAASYEQYF. The genes are TRBV5-4 and TRBJ2-7; D ambiguous. This CDR3 spans 14 amino acids. Trimming removed 0 bases at V and 0 bases at J, with 7 bases between. Germline-derived CDR1 and CDR2 are SGHNT and YYREEE (reference sequence).

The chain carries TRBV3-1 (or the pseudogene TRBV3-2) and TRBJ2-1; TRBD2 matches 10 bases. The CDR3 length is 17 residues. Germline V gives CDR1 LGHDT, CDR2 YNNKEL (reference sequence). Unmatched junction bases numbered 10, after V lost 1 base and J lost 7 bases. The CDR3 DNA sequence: TGTGCCAGCAGCCAAGCTGGGAGCGGGGGGGCCGTTAATGAGCAGTTCTTC. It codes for CASSQAGSGGAVNEQFF.

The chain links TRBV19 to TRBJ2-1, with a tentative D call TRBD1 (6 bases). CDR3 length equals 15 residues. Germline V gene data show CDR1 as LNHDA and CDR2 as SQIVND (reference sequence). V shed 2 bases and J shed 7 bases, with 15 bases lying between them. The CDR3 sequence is CASSIWGRGRNEQFF. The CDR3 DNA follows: TGTGCCAGTAGTATATGGGGCAGGGGAAGAAATGAGCAGTTCTTC.

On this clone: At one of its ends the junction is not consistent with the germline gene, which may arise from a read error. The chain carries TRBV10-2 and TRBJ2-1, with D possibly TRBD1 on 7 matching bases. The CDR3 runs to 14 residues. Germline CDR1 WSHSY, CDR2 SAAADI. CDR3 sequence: CASSGALVGGGFLF. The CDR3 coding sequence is TGCGCCAGCAGTGGGGCCCTCGTAGGAGGGGGCTTTCTCTTC.

As DNA, the CDR3 is TGTGCCAGCAGTTGGCGGGTCAGCACCGGGGAGCTGTTTTTT. Translating gives CASSWRVSTGELFF. The chain has TRBV6-2 or TRBV6-3 and TRBJ2-2; D may be TRBD2 (5 bases). Between the trimmed V and J ends, which lost 4 bases and 4 bases, there was a span of 10 bases. Per the germline V gene, CDR1 is MNHEY and CDR2 is SVGEGT. This CDR3 is built from 14 residues.

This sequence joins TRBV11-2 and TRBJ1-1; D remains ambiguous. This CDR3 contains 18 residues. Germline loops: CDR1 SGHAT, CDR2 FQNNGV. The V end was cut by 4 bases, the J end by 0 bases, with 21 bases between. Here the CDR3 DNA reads TGTGCCAGCAGCTCGACTAGTAGAACGGTAACTCTGAACACTGAAGCTTTCTTT. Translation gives CASSSTSRTVTLNTEAFF.

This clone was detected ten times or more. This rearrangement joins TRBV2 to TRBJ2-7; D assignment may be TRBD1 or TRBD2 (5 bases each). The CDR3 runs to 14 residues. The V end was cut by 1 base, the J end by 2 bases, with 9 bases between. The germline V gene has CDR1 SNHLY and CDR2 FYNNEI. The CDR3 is CASSEGGITYEQYF. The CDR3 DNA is TGTGCCAGCAGTGAAGGGGGGATAACCTACGAGCAGTACTTC.

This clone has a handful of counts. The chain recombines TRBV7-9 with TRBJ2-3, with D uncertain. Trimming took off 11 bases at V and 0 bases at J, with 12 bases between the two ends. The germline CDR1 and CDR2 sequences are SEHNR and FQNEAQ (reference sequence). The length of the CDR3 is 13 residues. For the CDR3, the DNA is TGTGCCTGCCGTCTCCAGAGCACAGATACGCAGTATTTT. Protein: CACRLQSTDTQYF.

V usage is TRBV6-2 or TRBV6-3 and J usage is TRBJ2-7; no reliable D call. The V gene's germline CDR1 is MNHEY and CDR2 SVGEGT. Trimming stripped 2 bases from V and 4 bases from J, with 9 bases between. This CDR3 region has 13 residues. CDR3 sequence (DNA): TGTGCCAGCAGTTACACGGAATTGTACGAGCAGTACTTC. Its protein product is CASSYTELYEQYF.

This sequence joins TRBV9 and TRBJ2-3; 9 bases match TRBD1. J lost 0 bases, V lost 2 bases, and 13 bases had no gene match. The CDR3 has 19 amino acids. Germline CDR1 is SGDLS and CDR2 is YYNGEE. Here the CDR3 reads CASSVEPGQGDSSTDTQYF. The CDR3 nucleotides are TGTGCCAGCAGCGTTGAACCGGGACAGGGAGATTCCAGCACAGATACGCAGTATTTT.

The CDR3: CASSPPGLAETDTQYF. The CDR3 coding sequence is TGTGCCAGCTCACCCCCGGGACTAGCGGAAACAGATACGCAGTATTTT. V gene TRBV18 combines with J gene TRBJ2-3; 11 nucleotides match TRBD2. The CDR3 is 16 residues long. The V segment lost 3 bases and the J segment 3 bases; nucleotides outside the gene matches: 5. CDR1 is KGHSH, CDR2 LQKENI, per germline.

In DNA, the CDR3 is TGTGCCAGCAGCCAGACCGTGACCGGGGAGCTGTTTTTT. This encodes CASSQTVTGELFF. V is TRBV6-5 and J is TRBJ2-2; D unresolved. CDR1 and CDR2 (germline): MNHEY, SVGAGI. The CDR3 consists of 13 residues. With 6 bases removed from V and 5 bases from J, the gap between germline ends came to 10 bases.

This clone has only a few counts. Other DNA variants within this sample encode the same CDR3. The DNA for the CDR3 is TGTGCCAGCAGTGGGACAGGCAATCAGCCCCAGCATTTT. Encoded protein: CASSGTGNQPQHF. The V call is TRBV2, the J call TRBJ1-5; a possible D gene is TRBD1 (6 bases). The CDR3 runs 13 residues. The V and J ends lost 4 bases and 2 bases respectively, with 6 bases between them. Germline values: CDR1 SNHLY, CDR2 FYNNEI.

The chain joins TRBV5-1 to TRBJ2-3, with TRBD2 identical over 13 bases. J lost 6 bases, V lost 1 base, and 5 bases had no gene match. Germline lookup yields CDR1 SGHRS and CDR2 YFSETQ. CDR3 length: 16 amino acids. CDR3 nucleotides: TGCGCCAGCAGCTTGACTAGCGGGGGGGCATCGGATACGCAGTATTTT. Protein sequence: CASSLTSGGASDTQYF.